Listed below are T cell receptor beta chains from one sample, sequenced in a study of cytomegalovirus exposure and HLA in healthy donors. Here immunoSEQ multiplex PCR was the method, and the copy in TCRdb shows in-frame clones only, minus some. Found here are approximately 130,000 clones, around four fifths of them singletons; the top ten hold more than 1.5%. Input material: PBMCs. These receptors were collected from a man aged 35-49 years in good health and CMV-seronegative. CDR3s include the opening cysteine and the closing phenylalanine or tryptophan. The D gene is left open where the match is weak. Clone size is not always given. Where it is, it says once, few, many or a class for expanded clones.

d_gene: TRBD2
j_gene: TRBJ2-1
abundance: .
v_gene: TRBV6-4
CDR3aa: CASSLAEGNEQFF
CDR3nt: TGTGCCAGCAGTCTAGCGGAGGGGAATGAGCAGTTCTTC

d_gene: .
j_gene: TRBJ2-5
abundance: .
v_gene: TRBV11-1
CDR3aa: CASKVPGTVETQYF
CDR3nt: TGTGCCAGCAAAGTACCCGGGACTGTGGAGACCCAGTACTTC

d_gene: TRBD2
j_gene: TRBJ2-1
abundance: .
v_gene: TRBV28
CDR3aa: CASSLSGGRPSYNEQFF
CDR3nt: TGTGCCAGCAGTTTATCGGGGGGTCGACCCTCCTACAATGAGCAGTTCTTC

d_gene: .
j_gene: TRBJ1-1
abundance: once
v_gene: TRBV12-5
CDR3aa: CASGLVPPRDTEAFF
CDR3nt: TGTGCTAGTGGTTTGGTACCCCCCAGGGACACTGAAGCTTTCTTT

d_gene: .
j_gene: TRBJ2-7
abundance: .
v_gene: TRBV9
CDR3aa: CASSEGESGMHEQYF
CDR3nt: TGTGCCAGCAGCGAGGGGGAGTCAGGGATGCACGAGCAGTACTTC

d_gene: TRBD1
j_gene: TRBJ2-3
abundance: .
v_gene: TRBV20-1
CDR3aa: CSARGQGRQYF
CDR3nt: TGCAGTGCTAGAGGACAGGGACGGCAGTATTTT

d_gene: .
j_gene: TRBJ2-1
abundance: .
v_gene: TRBV11-3
CDR3aa: CASSLGGGGRNEQFF
CDR3nt: TGTGCCAGCAGCTTAGGGGGTGGTGGGAGGAATGAGCAGTTCTTC

d_gene: .
j_gene: TRBJ1-4
abundance: .
v_gene: TRBV19
CDR3aa: CASIGRGGEKLLF
CDR3nt: TGTGCCAGTATTGGCAGGGGCGGAGAAAAACTGCTTTTT

d_gene: TRBD2
j_gene: TRBJ2-1
abundance: .
v_gene: TRBV19
CDR3aa: CASSPWREGHFEQFF
CDR3nt: TGTGCCAGTAGTCCATGGAGGGAGGGCCACTTTGAGCAGTTCTTC

d_gene: .
j_gene: TRBJ2-7
abundance: .
v_gene: TRBV18
CDR3aa: CASSPPRGTPYEQYF
CDR3nt: TGTGCCAGCTCACCACCGCGGGGCACTCCCTACGAGCAGTACTTC

d_gene: .
j_gene: TRBJ2-7
abundance: few
v_gene: TRBV5-4
CDR3aa: CASSFRTHDEQYF
CDR3nt: TGTGCCAGCAGCTTTAGGACACACGACGAGCAGTACTTC

d_gene: .
j_gene: TRBJ2-2
abundance: once
v_gene: TRBV6-5
CDR3aa: CASTPGHITGELFF
CDR3nt: TGTGCCAGCACACCGGGACACATCACCGGGGAGCTGTTTTTT

d_gene: .
j_gene: TRBJ2-7
abundance: .
v_gene: TRBV5-6
CDR3aa: CASSLEGFRNYYEQYF
CDR3nt: TGTGCCAGCAGCTTGGAAGGATTTAGGAACTACTACGAGCAGTACTTC

d_gene: .
j_gene: TRBJ2-7
abundance: .
v_gene: TRBV4-3
CDR3aa: CASSQNPTGTYEQYF
CDR3nt: TGCGCCAGCAGCCAAAATCCCACAGGGACCTACGAGCAGTACTTC

d_gene: .
j_gene: TRBJ2-6
abundance: few
v_gene: TRBV6-5
CDR3aa: CASSYEESGANVLTF
CDR3nt: TGTGCCAGCAGTTATGAGGAATCTGGGGCCAACGTCCTGACTTTC

d_gene: .
j_gene: TRBJ2-7
abundance: .
v_gene: TRBV29-1
CDR3aa: CSAASGTYEQYF
CDR3nt: TGCAGCGCCGCCAGCGGCACCTACGAGCAGTACTTC

d_gene: TRBD1
j_gene: TRBJ1-3
abundance: few
v_gene: TRBV6-6
CDR3aa: CASSDSRGLGNTIYF
CDR3nt: TGTGCCAGCAGTGACTCTAGGGGGCTTGGAAACACCATATATTTT